The sequence of this T cell receptor (beta chain) was determined in a study of shared clonotypes between healthy human individuals (dated by TCRdb to 2018 to 2020). Concerning the study at large: The cohort included a few men and two women between 18 and 49 years of age. Between about 0.8 and 8.9 billion PBMCs per donor were obtained by leukapheresis. To estimate repertoire size and how much clonotypes are shared between individuals, the study performed deep sequencing of blood TCR repertoires from a few healthy adults. For each donor, CD4 naive and CD4 memory were each given three plates, CD8 naive was given two plates, and CD8 memory was given one plate. Libraries were prepared and TCR repertoires were sequenced by different laboratories using diverse techniques, in order to increase sequencing depth and limit assay-specific biases. The paper as a whole reports these results and caveats: Naive subsets generally had larger estimated clonotype richness than memory subsets did. Pairwise subsampling led to the expectation that sequencing depth would affect the degree of clonotype sharing among donors. Sampling was limited to blood, and TCR repertoires in tissue likely differ from TCR repertoires in blood. Higher generation probabilities were observed for clonotypes shared by all four sorted-subset donors than for non-shared clonotypes. Across a handful of donors, about 4.5% of naive CD4, approximately 4% of naive CD8, 2.3% of memory CD4, and about 0.4% of memory CD8 clonotypes were shared. Incomplete sequencing was indicated by rarefaction of sorted-subset datasets, despite the large sequencing depth. The genetic and exposure-history diversity represented was limited by the small number of donors.

TCR CDR3 regions were amplified from genomic DNA by multiplex PCR using the deep immunoSEQ assay. For each cell subset, the extracted genomic DNA was distributed evenly across all wells of several immunoSEQ 96-well plates, and each plate served as one replicate. For sorted subsets, around 200 ng genomic DNA, equal to about 30,000 T cell genomes, was loaded into each replicate PCR. Purified libraries were measured with a Qubit 3.0 fluorometer, size-checked on a Bioanalyzer 2100, and measured again with the KAPA Library Quantification kit. Each immunoSEQ 96-well plate was sequenced on its own single-read 150-cycle Illumina NextSeq 550 flow cell. Regarding the original processing steps: The immunoSEQ output contained only junctional sequences without quality scores, so filtering could not match that applied to full-length reads. Sequences were annotated with PyIR, a Python wrapper for IgBLAST v1.9, and V/J genes and CDR3 were assigned using IMGT germline references. Reads with weak V/J assignments (E-value above 1e-6), missing CDR3, stop codons, out-of-frame junctions, or ambiguous translated residues were removed. V3J clonotypes were defined by identical inferred V gene, J gene, and CDR3 amino acid sequence. The percentage overlap between two repertoires was calculated by dividing the number of shared unique clonotypes by the size of the smaller repertoire. Three approaches were used to assess repertoire richness: RTK rarefaction, the Chao1 estimator, and Recon v2.1 estimates of unobserved clonotypes. For all TCRbeta clonotypes obtained by the gDNA method from a few donors, generation probabilities were computed with OLGA. What TCRdb holds here is the immuneACCESS table cut down to in-frame rearrangements. Part of the clones is not present; checked against another copy, under half of the missing clones reflect an unresolved V gene, and the others are unexplained. The D gene and trimming were derived from the DNA, and the V and J assignments and clone size from that table. The sample yields 2 million to 2.5 million clones; around 92% were counted once. The biggest ten clones account for more than 0.35% of the sample.

Trimming takes 0 bases from V and 6 bases from J, and the germline ends sit 18 bases apart. The CDR3, cysteine through phenylalanine, is 17 amino acids long. Solely the CDR3 DNA is kept, with 51 bases framed from the first base. Reading the germline V gene gives CDR1 SGHDT and CDR2 YYEEEE. The donors were healthy, HIV-negative adults who had no recently reported acute infections or vaccinations. All donors were Caucasian adults living in Nashville, Tennessee, USA. CD4+ T cells were enriched by magnetic negative selection; naive cells were then positively selected on CD45RA, and the negative fraction formed the memory subset. Blood was collected by leukapheresis, and PBMCs were isolated by Ficoll-Histopaque density gradient centrifugation and then cryopreserved in liquid nitrogen vapor phase. Analytical flow cytometry was used to check the purity and quantity of every magnetically sorted T cell population. From each sorted fraction, genomic DNA was isolated and quantified by UV absorbance on a Nanodrop 2000c.

Of note for this clone: Its antigen remains undetermined. No base quality information exists; no much larger clone differs at one position.

The sample was naive CD4+ T cells from PBMCs. The sample's cell subset or site, from its label and the paper: CD45RA+ positively selected. This receptor was obtained from a man aged 18 to 29 in good health. Some clones in this sample may be carry-over from other donors' samples. The chain couples TRBV5-6 to TRBJ2-2; the D gene assignment is perhaps TRBD1 or TRBD2, with each matching 5 bases. The CDR3 in this case is CASSLGEGRIYPGELFF. The nucleotide sequence is TGTGCCAGCAGCTTGGGTGAGGGGCGCATCTATCCCGGGGAGCTGTTTTTT.